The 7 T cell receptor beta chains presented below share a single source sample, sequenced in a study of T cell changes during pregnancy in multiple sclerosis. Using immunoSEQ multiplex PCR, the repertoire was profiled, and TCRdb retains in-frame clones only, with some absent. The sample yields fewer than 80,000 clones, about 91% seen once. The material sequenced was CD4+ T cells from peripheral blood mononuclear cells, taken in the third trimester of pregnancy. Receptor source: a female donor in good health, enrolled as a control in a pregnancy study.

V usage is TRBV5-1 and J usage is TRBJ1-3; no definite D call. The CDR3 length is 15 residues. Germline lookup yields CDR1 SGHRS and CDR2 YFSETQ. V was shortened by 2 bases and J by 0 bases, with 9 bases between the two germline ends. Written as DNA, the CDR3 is TGCGCCAGCAGCTTTACAGAGAGCTCTGGAAACACCATATATTTT. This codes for CASSFTESSGNTIYF.

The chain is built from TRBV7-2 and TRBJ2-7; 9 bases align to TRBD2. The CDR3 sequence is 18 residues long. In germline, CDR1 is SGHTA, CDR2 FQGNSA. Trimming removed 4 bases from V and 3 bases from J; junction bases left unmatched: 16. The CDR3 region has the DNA TGTGCCAGCAGCTATAGGGGCAGGGCTAGCGGGGTAAACTACGAGCAGTACTTC. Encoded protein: CASSYRGRASGVNYEQYF.

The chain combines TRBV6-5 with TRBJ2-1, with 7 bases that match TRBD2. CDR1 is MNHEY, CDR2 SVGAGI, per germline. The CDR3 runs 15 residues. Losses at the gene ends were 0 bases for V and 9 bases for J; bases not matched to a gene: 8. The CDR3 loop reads CASSYSMGGTREQFF. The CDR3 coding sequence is TGTGCCAGCAGTTACTCGATGGGGGGGACCCGTGAGCAGTTCTTC.

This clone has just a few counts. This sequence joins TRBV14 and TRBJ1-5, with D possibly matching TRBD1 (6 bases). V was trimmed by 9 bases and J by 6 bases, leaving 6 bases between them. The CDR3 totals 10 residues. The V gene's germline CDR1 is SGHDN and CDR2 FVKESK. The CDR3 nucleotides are TGTGCCAGACAGGGTCAGCCCCAGCATTTT. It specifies CARQGQPQHF.

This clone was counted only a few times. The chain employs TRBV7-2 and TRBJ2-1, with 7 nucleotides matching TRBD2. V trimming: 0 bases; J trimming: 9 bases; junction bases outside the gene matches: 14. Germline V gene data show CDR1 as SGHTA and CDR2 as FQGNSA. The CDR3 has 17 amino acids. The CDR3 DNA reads TGTGCCAGCAGCTTAGCCACAGCATGGCCAAGGGAGGGTGAGCAGTTCTTC. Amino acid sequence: CASSLATAWPREGEQFF.

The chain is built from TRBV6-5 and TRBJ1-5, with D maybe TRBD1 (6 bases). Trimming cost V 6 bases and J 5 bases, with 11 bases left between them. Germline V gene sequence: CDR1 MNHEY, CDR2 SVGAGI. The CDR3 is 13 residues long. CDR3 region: CASRRQVDQPQHF. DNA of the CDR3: TGTGCCAGCAGGCGACAGGTTGATCAGCCCCAGCATTTT.

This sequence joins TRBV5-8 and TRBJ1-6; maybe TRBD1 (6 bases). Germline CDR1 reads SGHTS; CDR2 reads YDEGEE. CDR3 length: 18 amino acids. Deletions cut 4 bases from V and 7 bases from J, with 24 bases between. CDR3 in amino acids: CASSTSTGSAVWNSPLHF. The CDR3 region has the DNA TGTGCCAGCAGCACTTCCACAGGGTCTGCTGTATGGAATTCACCCCTCCACTTT.